Following are 6 T cell receptor beta chains from one sample sequenced in a study of T cell clonality in common variable immunodeficiency (dated by TCRdb to about 2015). The library relied on the immunoSEQ multiplex PCR assay. Drawn from immuneACCESS, this table holds only the in-frame rearrangements with V and J called that TCRdb kept. Clones are partly lost; checked studies trace under half to an unresolved V gene and leave the rest unexplained. For this sample, roughly 60,000 clones appear and none is a singleton. The leading ten clones occupy about 1.5% of the sample. The sequenced sample was peripheral blood mononuclear cells. The receptors were gathered from a person between 18 and 75 years old in good health.

This clone has a count of ten or more. The read falls 3 residues short of the CDR3 end, and the missing part is taken from the germline J gene. The chain is built from TRBV7-8 and TRBJ2-1; 12 bases align to TRBD2. CDR1 is SGHVS, CDR2 FQNEAQ, per germline. The CDR3 runs 15 residues. Losses at the gene ends were 1 base for V and 7 bases for J; bases not matched to a gene: 2. The DNA read from the CDR3 is TGTGCCAGCAGCTTAGGGACTAGCGGGAAAAATGAG. Encoded protein: CASSLGTSGKNE. In full, the CDR3 reads CASSLGTSGKNEQFF. The whole variable domain, filled in from reference TRBV7-8 and TRBJ2-1, reads GAGVSQSPRYKVAKRGQDVALRCDPISGHVSLFWYQQALGQGPEFLTYFQNEAQLDKSGLPSDRFFAERPEGSVSTLKIQRTQQEDSAVYLCASSLGTSGKNEQFFGPGTRLTVL.

Ten or more counts support this clone. CDR3 DNA (partial): TGCAGCGTTGCCTTAGATCCTACGGTAGCGGGAGGGCCCATTAACGAG. Translating it yields CSVALDPTVAGGPINE. The whole CDR3 protein is CSVALDPTVAGGPINEQYF. The chain joins TRBV29-1 to TRBJ2-7, with 11 nucleotides matching TRBD2. Coverage ceases 3 residues before the CDR3 finishes, and the germline J gene fills in the end. Germline V CDR1 and CDR2: SQVTM, ANQGSEA. This CDR3 contains 19 residues. V gave up 4 bases and J gave up 5 bases; unmatched junction bases: 22.

This clone has a count of ten or more. The CDR3 end falls 3 residues outside the read, so it is completed with the germline J gene. This sequence joins TRBV19 and TRBJ2-2; 7 bases are shared with TRBD2. Germline V gene lookup returns CDR1 LNHDA and CDR2 SQIVND (reference sequence). V lost 2 bases and J lost 5; bases outside the gene matches: 5. This CDR3 has 15 amino acids. The DNA read from the CDR3 is TGTGCCAGTAGTATAACGGACGGGGGGACCGGGGAG. It translates to CASSITDGGTGE. The full CDR3 reads CASSITDGGTGELFF.

In this sample, this clone turned up many times. The read ends 3 residues shy of where the CDR3 ends; the end is completed using the germline J gene. The chain is built from TRBV20-1 and TRBJ2-6; a possible D gene is TRBD1 (6 bases). Germline loops: CDR1 DFQATT, CDR2 SNEGSKA (reference sequence). The V and J ends lost 3 bases and 0 bases respectively, with 21 bases between them. The CDR3 length is 19 residues. The chain's CDR3 is CSASPGDTSSSSGANVLTF. The sequenced CDR3 bases are TGCAGTGCTAGTCCCGGGGACACCTCGTCTTCCTCTGGGGCCAACGTC.

This clone was counted many times. Coverage ceases 3 residues before the CDR3 finishes, and the germline J gene fills in the end. J is TRBJ1-2 and V is TRBV20-1; 8 bases align to TRBD1. With V trimmed by 5 bases and J by 7 bases, 15 bases remained unmatched. In germline, CDR1 is DFQATT, CDR2 SNEGSKA (reference sequence). CDR3 length equals 15 residues. CDR3 in amino acids: CSAPSLQGEYGGYTF. The DNA read from the CDR3 is TGCAGTGCTCCCTCATTACAGGGGGAGTATGGTGGC.

At least ten counts were recorded for this clone. Read sequence stops 3 residues before the CDR3 end, and the germline J gene provides the missing end. V and J are TRBV19 and TRBJ1-1; unclear D gene. The CDR3 runs 15 residues. With 7 bases removed from V and 1 base from J, the gap between germline ends came to 16 bases. CDR1 LNHDA and CDR2 SQIVND come from the germline V gene (reference sequence). The DNA read from the CDR3 is TGTGCCAGTACCCCCATTAATCGACAGAACACTGAA. Translation: CASTPINRQNTE. The whole CDR3 reads CASTPINRQNTEAFF.